Shown below are 18 T cell receptor beta chains from a single sample sequenced in a study of T cells in women clearing cervical HPV infection. Method: immunoSEQ multiplex PCR; TCRdb's copy keeps in-frame clones and lacks some. The clone table shows about 30,000 clones, with the ten largest holding about 7.1%. Material: blood buffy coat. The receptor set was obtained from a woman aged 18 to 75 with a cervical HPV16 infection that either progressed to CIN3+ or cleared (not recorded which).

Turning to this clone: The CDR3 end falls 3 residues outside the read, so it is completed with the germline J gene. The genes are TRBV5-6 and TRBJ1-1, with a weak D call TRBD1 (6 bases). Germline assignment: CDR1 SGHDT and CDR2 YYEEEE. The CDR3 is 12 residues long. This chain's CDR3 is CASSGTEGGAFF. The covered CDR3 bases are TGTGCCAGCAGCGGGACCGAAGGGGGA.

With regard to this clone: The read finishes 3 residues shy of the CDR3 end, and the germline J gene is used to complete it. The rearrangement links TRBV5-1 to TRBJ2-5; 14 nucleotides line up with TRBD2. The junction had 2 bases not matched to a gene; V was cut back by 3 bases and J by 1 base. Germline V gene lookup returns CDR1 SGHRS and CDR2 YFSETQ. The CDR3 spans 16 residues. This CDR3 reads CASSSGTSGGQETQYF. The sequenced CDR3 bases are TGCGCCAGCAGCTCCGGGACTAGCGGGGGCCAAGAGACC.

A word on this clone: The missing CDR3 end, 3 residues past where the read stops, is filled in from the germline J gene. The chain recombines TRBV10-3 with TRBJ1-2; D call uncertain. The length of the CDR3 is 14 residues. V was trimmed by 2 bases and J by 1 base, leaving 8 bases between them. Germline V gene lookup returns CDR1 ENHRY and CDR2 SYGVKD. The part of the CDR3 DNA that was read is TGTGCCATCAGTGAGACAGTGATTAACTATGGC. Translated: CAISETVINYG. In full, the CDR3 is CAISETVINYGYTF.

Note on this clone: The read ends 3 residues shy of where the CDR3 ends; the end is completed using the germline J gene. The V gene is TRBV6-1, the J gene TRBJ2-7, with 12 bases that match TRBD2. CDR1 and CDR2 from the germline V gene are MNHNS and SASEGT. The CDR3 covers 15 residues. V lost 1 base and J lost 5; bases outside the gene matches: 3. CDR3 DNA, as far as it was read: TGTGCCAGCAGTGAAGAACTAGCGGGGGGTAACGAG. Protein product: CASSEELAGGNE. In full, the CDR3 reads CASSEELAGGNEQYF.

Concerning this clone itself: The read ends 3 residues before the CDR3 terminus; that terminus is restored from the germline J gene. The chain has TRBV20-1 and TRBJ2-2, with D maybe TRBD1 (6 bases). Trimming left V 6 bases short and J 1 base short, with 12 bases between. The CDR3 runs to 14 residues. The germline V gene encodes CDR1 DFQATT and CDR2 SNEGSKA (reference sequence). CDR3 bases read: TGCAGTGCCTGGGGCAGGGGGAACACCGGGGAG. It encodes CSAWGRGNTGE. The full CDR3 protein reads CSAWGRGNTGELFF.

On this clone itself: The read gets to within 3 residues of the CDR3 end, and the germline J gene fills in the rest. This chain uses TRBV7-6 with TRBJ2-1; 9 bases agree with TRBD2. The CDR3 spans 17 residues. V trimming: 2 bases; J trimming: 6 bases; junction bases outside the gene matches: 11. The germline V gene has CDR1 SGHVS and CDR2 FNYEAQ. Partial CDR3 DNA: TGTGCCAGCAGCTTAAATAGTCTCCTAGCGGGGCTCAATGAG. This codes for CASSLNSLLAGLNE. The full-length CDR3 reads as CASSLNSLLAGLNEQFF.

On this clone: The read falls 3 residues short of the CDR3 end, and the missing part is taken from the germline J gene. This rearrangement joins TRBV20-1 to TRBJ2-7; 7 positions agree with TRBD1. The V gene's germline CDR1 is DFQATT and CDR2 SNEGSKA (reference sequence). The CDR3 has 13 amino acids. The V segment lost 0 bases and the J segment 4 bases; nucleotides outside the gene matches: 3. The CDR3 region is CSAREDRFYEQYF. CDR3 bases read: TGCAGTGCTAGAGAGGACAGGTTTTACGAG.

As regards this clone: The CDR3 is cut off 3 residues early in the read; its end comes from the germline J gene. The chain links TRBV30 to TRBJ1-2; D not certain. Trimming removed 2 bases from V and 0 bases from J, with 7 bases in between. CDR1 and CDR2 (germline): GTSNPN, SVGIG (reference sequence). The length of the CDR3 is 13 residues. Here the CDR3 reads CAWSSLANYGYTF. Partial CDR3 DNA: TGTGCCTGGAGTTCACTAGCTAACTATGGC.

Notes on this clone: The DNA ends 3 residues before the CDR3 does, and the rest of the CDR3 is filled in from the germline J gene. J is TRBJ1-1 and V is TRBV19; the D is unclear. The CDR3 has 13 amino acids. The germline V gene has CDR1 LNHDA and CDR2 SQIVND (reference sequence). The V end was cut by 2 bases, the J end by 2 bases, with 6 bases between. The chain's CDR3 is CASSITENTEAFF. Partial CDR3 DNA: TGTGCCAGTAGTATAACTGAAAACACTGAA. Based on the CDR3 plus reference TRBV19 and TRBJ1-1, the full variable domain is DGGITQSPKYLFRKEGQNVTLSCEQNLNHDAMYWYRQDPGQGLRLIYYSQIVNDFQKGDIAEGYSVSREKKESFPLTVTSAQKNPTAFYLCASSITENTEAFFGQGTRLTVV.

With regard to this clone: The read finishes 3 residues shy of the CDR3 end, and the germline J gene is used to complete it. This chain uses TRBV3-1 (or the pseudogene TRBV3-2) with TRBJ2-5; possibly TRBD2 for D (6 bases). Germline V gene sequence: CDR1 LGHDT, CDR2 YNNKEL (reference sequence). CDR3 length: 15 residues. With 1 base removed from V and 5 bases from J, the gap between germline ends came to 14 bases. The DNA read from the CDR3 is TGTGCCAGCAGCCAAGCCAGACTAGGAGGGGAGACC. Encoded protein: CASSQARLGGET. The full CDR3 sequence reads CASSQARLGGETQYF.

To note about this clone: The read gets to within 3 residues of the CDR3 end, and the germline J gene fills in the rest. The chain couples TRBV20-1 to TRBJ2-5; possible D gene TRBD1, 6 bases. Per the germline V gene, CDR1 is DFQATT and CDR2 is SNEGSKA (reference sequence). The germline V and J ends were trimmed by 7 bases and 4 bases, with 13 bases remaining between them. CDR3 length equals 12 residues. The DNA read from the CDR3 is TGCAGTGGTTCACAGGGTCGAGAGACC. Amino acids: CSGSQGRET. The whole CDR3 sequence reads CSGSQGRETQYF.

A word on this clone: The read halts 3 residues ahead of the CDR3 end, with the missing end drawn from the germline J gene. The gene calls are TRBV2 and TRBJ1-2, with D possibly TRBD1 on 5 matching bases. The CDR3 runs to 14 residues. The V end lost 2 bases, the J end lost 2 bases, and 9 bases lay between the germline ends. Germline CDR1 reads SNHLY; CDR2 reads FYNNEI. The CDR3 here is CASSERGLNYGYTF. The DNA read from the CDR3 is TGTGCCAGCAGTGAACGGGGACTCAACTATGGC. Variable domain in full (rest from reference TRBV2 and TRBJ1-2): EPEVTQTPSHQVTQMGQEVILRCVPISNHLYFYWYRQILGQKVEFLVSFYNNEISEKSEIFDDQFSVERPDGSNFTLKIRSTKLEDSAMYFCASSERGLNYGYTFGSGTRLTVV.

Comments on this clone: The read ends 3 residues shy of where the CDR3 ends; the end is completed using the germline J gene. The chain employs TRBV6-1 and TRBJ2-2; D perhaps matches TRBD2 (7 bases). Germline V gene lookup returns CDR1 MNHNS and CDR2 SASEGT. The CDR3 is made up of 16 amino acids. V lost 7 bases and J lost 5, with 20 bases in between. The CDR3 here is CASTERTGGKTGELFF. The DNA read from the CDR3 is TGTGCCAGCACTGAGAGAACGGGGGGCAAAACCGGGGAG.

A note on this clone: Read coverage stops 3 residues before the CDR3 terminus; the germline J gene supplies the remainder. This rearrangement joins TRBV7-7 to TRBJ2-7, with unresolved D. Germline V gives CDR1 SSHAT, CDR2 FNYEAQ (reference sequence). The V end was cut by 2 bases, the J end by 1 base, with 6 bases between. This CDR3 contains 13 residues. The CDR3 DNA, read in part, is TGTGCCAGCAGCTTATCACAGTCCTACGAG. Encoded protein: CASSLSQSYE. The CDR3 as a whole reads CASSLSQSYEQYF.

A remark on this clone: The CDR3 extends 3 residues past the end of the read, so its final part is completed from the germline J gene. J is TRBJ2-1 and V is TRBV28; 7 bases line up with TRBD1. With 6 bases clipped from V and 7 bases from J, the junction kept 15 bases outside the gene matches. The germline V gene has CDR1 MDHEN and CDR2 SYDVKM. This CDR3 contains 16 residues. The CDR3 here is CASRTGNRGYGNEQFF. Partial CDR3 DNA: TGTGCCAGCAGGACCGGGAACAGGGGATATGGGAATGAG.

Concerning this clone itself: The read ends 3 residues shy of where the CDR3 ends; the end is completed using the germline J gene. V is TRBV6-2 or TRBV6-3 and J is TRBJ1-3; perhaps TRBD1 as D (5 bases). The V gene's germline CDR1 is MNHEY and CDR2 SVGEGT. The CDR3 is 15 amino acids. The germline V and J ends were trimmed by 2 bases and 0 bases, with 8 bases remaining between them. CDR3 region: CASSYQGDSGNTIYF. The part of the CDR3 DNA that was read is TGTGCCAGCAGTTACCAAGGGGACTCTGGAAACACC.

As to this clone: Sequencing ends 3 residues short of the CDR3 end; the germline J gene provides the rest. The chain is built from TRBV5-4 and TRBJ1-5; D gene unclear. V lost 5 bases and J 5 bases, leaving 11 bases between the germline ends. The CDR3 is made up of 13 amino acids. CDR1 is SGHNT and CDR2 is YYREEE in the germline V gene (reference sequence). The CDR3 reads CASRAGRDQPQHF. The part of the CDR3 DNA that was read is TGTGCCAGCAGGGCTGGAAGGGATCAGCCC.

As concerns this clone: The read gets to within 3 residues of the CDR3 end, and the germline J gene fills in the rest. The chain joins TRBV2 to TRBJ2-1; TRBD2 might be the D (5 bases). Trimming removed 0 bases from V and 8 bases from J, with 14 bases in between. Looked up from germline, CDR1 is SNHLY and CDR2 is FYNNEI. The CDR3 contains 15 residues. Incomplete CDR3 DNA: TGTGCCAGCAGTGAAGCGCTCCGGGGTCCGGATGAG. Protein sequence: CASSEALRGPDE. The whole CDR3 sequence is CASSEALRGPDEQFF.